What follows are 30 T cell receptor beta chains derived from one specimen sequenced in a study of T cell responses to AZD1222 COVID-19 vaccine. This table comes from immunoSEQ multiplex PCR, and its TCRdb copy is limited to in-frame clones, with some not included. The data contain 100,000 to 150,000 clones, 94% of them singletons. The sequenced sample was peripheral blood, obtained on day 0 of AZD1222 vaccination. The receptors shown here come from an adult in good health.

This chain links TRBV5-1 with TRBJ1-1; D unresolved. The CDR3 is 11 residues long. V gave up 2 bases and J gave up 5 bases, with 4 bases separating them. Germline V gives CDR1 SGHRS, CDR2 YFSETQ. The CDR3 DNA follows: TGCGCCAGCAGCTTAGGGACTGAAGCTTTCTTT. Protein product: CASSLGTEAFF.

V is TRBV30 and J is TRBJ1-3, with D unclear. Germline CDR1 GTSNPN, CDR2 SVGIG (reference sequence). The CDR3 is made up of 13 amino acids. Trimming removed 1 base from V and 3 bases from J, with 7 bases in between. CDR3 sequence (DNA): TGTGCCTGGAGTGATCCAAGTGGAAACACCATATATTTT. Amino acids: CAWSDPSGNTIYF.

This clone came up once. The genes are TRBV6-2 or TRBV6-3 and TRBJ2-3, with 13 bases matching TRBD2. The CDR3 has 15 residues. From germline, CDR1 is MNHEY and CDR2 SVGEGT. V lost 6 bases to trimming and J lost 9 bases; unmatched junction nucleotides: 9. In DNA, the CDR3 is TGTGCCAGCAGCTTCTGGACTAGCGGGAGTGACACGCAGTATTTT. Protein product: CASSFWTSGSDTQYF.

The rearrangement joins TRBV7-2 to TRBJ1-4; D remains ambiguous. Looked up from germline, CDR1 is SGHTA and CDR2 is FQGNSA. CDR3 length: 15 amino acids. V was pared by 0 bases and J by 7 bases, with 12 bases between. CDR3: CASSLARSSTEKLFF. The CDR3 coding sequence is TGTGCCAGCAGCTTAGCGCGGAGCAGCACTGAAAAACTGTTTTTT. Together with reference TRBV7-2 and TRBJ1-4, the CDR3 gives the full variable domain: GAGVSQSPSNKVTEKGKDVELRCDPISGHTALYWYRQSLGQGLEFLIYFQGNSAPDKSGLPSDRFSAERTGGSVSTLTIQRTQQEDSAVYLCASSLARSSTEKLFFGSGTQLSVL.

The J gene is TRBJ1-5, the V gene TRBV30; D is unclear. The CDR3 runs 12 residues. The V gene lost 2 bases and the J gene lost 7 bases, with 9 bases spanning the gap. Germline lookup yields CDR1 GTSNPN and CDR2 SVGIG (reference sequence). CDR3 sequence: CAWSINGQPQHF. CDR3 coding DNA: TGTGCCTGGAGTATCAACGGGCAGCCCCAGCATTTT.

CDR3 bases: TGTGCCAGCAGCTTAAGTAAGGTTGGGTTTTTCGATACGCAGTATTTT. This codes for CASSLSKVGFFDTQYF. The chain links TRBV7-9 to TRBJ2-3; no definite D call. The CDR3 loop spans 16 amino acids. V shed 2 bases and J shed 6 bases, with 18 bases lying between them. Germline-derived CDR1 and CDR2 are SEHNR and FQNEAQ (reference sequence).

The chain combines TRBV6-5 with TRBJ2-3; 10 bases fit TRBD2. The CDR3 totals 16 residues. Looked up from germline, CDR1 is MNHEY and CDR2 is SVGAGI. V shed 4 bases and J 6 bases; nucleotides not matched to a gene: 10. The CDR3 protein is CASSSPSSGSKDTQYF. The CDR3 region has the DNA TGTGCCAGCAGTTCCCCTTCTAGCGGGAGTAAGGATACGCAGTATTTT.

The rearrangement links TRBV11-2 to TRBJ1-6, with D unresolved. V lost 3 bases, J lost 5 bases, and 11 bases lay in between. CDR1 is SGHAT, CDR2 FQNNGV, per germline. The CDR3 extends over 15 amino acids. The CDR3 is CASSLSGSNNSPLHF. In DNA, the CDR3 is TGTGCCAGCAGCTTGTCGGGATCCAATAATTCACCCCTCCACTTT.

J is TRBJ2-5 and V is TRBV7-9; 9 bases align to TRBD2. This CDR3 is 16 amino acids long. Germline V CDR1 and CDR2: SEHNR, FQNEAQ (reference sequence). Germline trimming cut 3 bases from V and 1 base from J; bases unmatched to any gene: 6. The CDR3 sequence: CASSFGGREFQETQYF. The CDR3 bases are TGTGCCAGCAGCTTTGGCGGGAGGGAATTCCAAGAGACCCAGTACTTC.

This chain joins TRBV5-4 and TRBJ2-3, with TRBD2 matching 11 bases. CDR1 and CDR2 (germline): SGHNT, YYREEE (reference sequence). Losses at the gene ends were 4 bases for V and 2 bases for J; bases not matched to a gene: 9. This CDR3 region has 17 residues. The CDR3 loop reads CASSPIAGGRPTDTQYF. The CDR3 bases are TGTGCCAGCAGCCCGATAGCGGGAGGGAGACCCACAGATACGCAGTATTTT.

This rearrangement joins TRBV12-3 or TRBV12-4 to TRBJ1-1; D not certain. Trimming cost V 8 bases and J 1 base, with 8 bases left between them. The CDR3 totals 12 residues. CDR3 protein: CASGRQNTEAFF. For the CDR3, the DNA is TGTGCCAGCGGCAGGCAGAACACTGAAGCTTTCTTT.

J is TRBJ1-1 and V is TRBV7-9; the D gene is possibly TRBD1 (6 bases). Trimming removed 4 bases from V and 8 bases from J, with 11 bases in between. Germline CDR1 is SEHNR and CDR2 is FQNEAQ (reference sequence). The CDR3 is 12 residues long. In DNA form, the CDR3 reads TGTGCCAGCAGCTGGGGGCAGTTCGAAGCTTTCTTT. It is translated as CASSWGQFEAFF.

The rearrangement uses TRBV6-5 and TRBJ1-2; TRBD1 is a possible D gene (5 bases). This CDR3 comprises 14 residues. V lost 6 bases, J lost 4 bases, and 15 bases lay in between. Germline lookup yields CDR1 MNHEY and CDR2 SVGAGI. Here the CDR3 DNA reads TGTGCCAGCAGCCTTTTCAGGGAGGCCTATGGCTACACCTTC. Protein: CASSLFREAYGYTF.

V and J are TRBV6-1 and TRBJ2-1; D gene uncertain. Per the germline V gene, CDR1 is MNHNS and CDR2 is SASEGT. This CDR3 has 13 residues. The V gene lost 2 bases and the J gene lost 7 bases, with 9 bases spanning the gap. The DNA for the CDR3 is TGTGCCAGCAGTGAACTAGTTTGGAATGAGCAGTTCTTC. As protein: CASSELVWNEQFF.

The rearrangement uses TRBV7-2 and TRBJ2-1, with D uncertain. V lost 0 bases and J 4 bases, leaving 19 bases between the germline ends. CDR3 length equals 18 residues. Germline loops: CDR1 SGHTA, CDR2 FQGNSA. The DNA of the CDR3 is TGTGCCAGCAGCTTAGCGCAGAAGTTAAGCTATGGGTACAATGAGCAGTTCTTC. Protein sequence: CASSLAQKLSYGYNEQFF.

The chain recombines TRBV28 with TRBJ2-7, with 8 positions matching TRBD2. Germline CDR1 MDHEN, CDR2 SYDVKM. The junction had 3 bases not matched to a gene; V was cut back by 5 bases and J by 0 bases. This CDR3 is built from 14 residues. The CDR3 loop is CASSLTSGSYEQYF. In DNA, the CDR3 is TGTGCCAGCAGTCTCACTAGCGGCTCCTACGAGCAGTACTTC.

The chain recombines TRBV2 with TRBJ1-2; D not resolved. CDR3 length equals 13 residues. The germline V gene has CDR1 SNHLY and CDR2 FYNNEI. V was pared by 1 base and J by 3 bases, with 6 bases between. DNA for the CDR3: TGTGCCAGCAGTGAAGACAGATACTATGGCTACACCTTC. Encoded protein: CASSEDRYYGYTF.

This chain joins TRBV19 and TRBJ2-2; D is ambiguous. CDR1 and CDR2 from the germline V gene are LNHDA and SQIVND (reference sequence). V gave up 7 bases and J gave up 1 base, with 13 bases separating them. This CDR3 has 15 residues. CDR3 nucleotides: TGTGCCAGTAACAGTCTGGGGAAGAACACCGGGGAGCTGTTTTTT. Protein: CASNSLGKNTGELFF.

The chain links TRBV7-5 to TRBJ2-3; the table's TRBD1 call for D was not verified on the DNA. TRBV7-5 is a pseudogene locus. The CDR3 is 14 residues long. The CDR3 region has the DNA TGTGCCAGAAGCTCGGGACAGGGGGCAGATACGCAGTATTTT. Translation: CARSSGQGADTQYF.

The V gene is TRBV29-1, the J gene TRBJ1-1; D is unclear. The V and J ends lost 6 bases and 4 bases respectively, with 9 bases between them. Germline values: CDR1 SQVTM, CDR2 ANQGSEA. The CDR3 is 11 residues long. The CDR3 is CSVVESTEAFF. CDR3 sequence (DNA): TGCAGCGTCGTGGAGAGCACTGAAGCTTTCTTT.

The V call is TRBV19, the J call TRBJ2-5; 11 nucleotides agree with TRBD2. V gave up 1 base and J gave up 3 bases; unmatched junction bases: 1. The germline gives CDR1 LNHDA, CDR2 SQIVND (reference sequence). The CDR3 covers 15 residues. The CDR3 sequence is CASSIGGLAEETQYF. CDR3 coding DNA: TGTGCCAGTAGTATAGGGGGACTAGCGGAAGAGACCCAGTACTTC.

The chain uses TRBV5-1 and TRBJ2-7; the match to TRBD2 covers 7 bases. The CDR3 runs 16 residues. With V trimmed by 3 bases and J by 4 bases, 13 bases remained unmatched. Germline lookup yields CDR1 SGHRS and CDR2 YFSETQ. CDR3 sequence: CASSWGGGGPTYEQYF. As DNA, the CDR3 is TGCGCCAGCAGCTGGGGCGGGGGAGGGCCAACTTACGAGCAGTACTTC.

The gene calls are TRBV27 and TRBJ2-7, with TRBD1 identical over 10 bases. The CDR3 covers 16 residues. Losses at the gene ends were 0 bases for V and 3 bases for J; bases not matched to a gene: 5. Germline-derived CDR1 and CDR2 are MNHEY and SMNVEV (reference sequence). The CDR3 here is CASSLSRQGAIYEQYF. CDR3 DNA: TGTGCCAGCAGTTTATCTAGACAGGGGGCTATCTACGAGCAGTACTTC.

The rearrangement joins TRBV5-1 to TRBJ2-2; 11 bases are shared with TRBD2. Looked up from germline, CDR1 is SGHRS and CDR2 is YFSETQ. The junction had 0 bases not matched to a gene; V was cut back by 0 bases and J by 5 bases. This CDR3 comprises 15 residues. CDR3 residues: CASSLGTSGTGELFF. CDR3 sequence (DNA): TGCGCCAGCAGCTTGGGGACTAGCGGGACCGGGGAGCTGTTTTTT.

This chain joins TRBV6-5 and TRBJ2-1; TRBD2 matches 9 bases. Germline V gene lookup returns CDR1 MNHEY and CDR2 SVGAGI. Trimming at V came to 7 bases and at J to 4 bases, leaving 8 bases not matched to a gene. CDR3 length: 15 residues. The CDR3 bases are TGTGCCAGCATCTTGACTAGCGGCGGATACAATGAGCAGTTCTTC. Amino acid sequence: CASILTSGGYNEQFF.

The J gene is TRBJ1-2, the V gene TRBV28; 7 nucleotides agree with TRBD1. CDR1 is MDHEN, CDR2 SYDVKM, per germline. The CDR3 loop spans 14 amino acids. Unmatched junction bases numbered 9, after V lost 6 bases and J lost 5 bases. The CDR3 sequence: CASSRGQAGYGYTF. DNA for the CDR3: TGTGCCAGCAGCCGAGGACAGGCAGGATATGGCTACACCTTC.

V and J are TRBV30 and TRBJ1-2; TRBD1 is a possible D gene (6 bases). CDR3 length: 15 amino acids. V dropped 0 bases and J dropped 7 bases, with 18 bases sitting between them. Germline CDR1 reads GTSNPN; CDR2 reads SVGIG (reference sequence). The CDR3 DNA sequence: TGTGCCTGGAGTGTACAGTTGGCAGGGGAACGTGGCTACACCTTC. Protein: CAWSVQLAGERGYTF.

This chain uses TRBV3-1 (or the pseudogene TRBV3-2) with TRBJ2-5; D may match TRBD1 or TRBD2 (7 bases each). Germline V gene data show CDR1 as LGHDT and CDR2 as YNNKEL (reference sequence). The CDR3 consists of 15 residues. V gave up 6 bases and J gave up 2 bases, with 16 bases separating them. The CDR3 is CASSRRGGSQETQYF. Written as DNA, the CDR3 is TGTGCCAGCAGTCGCAGGGGGGGAAGTCAAGAGACCCAGTACTTC.

The genes are TRBV18 and TRBJ1-2; D possibly corresponds to TRBD1 (5 bases). V lost 3 bases, J lost 5 bases, and 16 bases lay in between. The germline V gene has CDR1 KGHSH and CDR2 LQKENI. The CDR3 has 15 residues. Here the CDR3 DNA reads TGTGCCAGCTCACCTCCTCGAGCGGGGCCATATGGCTACACCTTC. It translates to CASSPPRAGPYGYTF. Together with reference TRBV18 and TRBJ1-2, the CDR3 gives the full variable domain: NAGVMQNPRHLVRRRGQEARLRCSPMKGHSHVYWYRQLPEEGLKFMVYLQKENIIDESGMPKERFSAEFPKEGPSILRIQQVVRGDSAAYFCASSPPRAGPYGYTFGSGTRLTVV.

This chain links TRBV6-5 with TRBJ2-5; the match to TRBD2 covers 13 bases. CDR1 is MNHEY and CDR2 is SVGAGI in the germline V gene. V lost 7 bases and J lost 5; bases outside the gene matches: 7. The CDR3 sequence is 15 residues long. The CDR3 protein is CASKRLAGGGETQYF. In nucleotides, the CDR3 is TGTGCCAGCAAGCGACTAGCGGGAGGAGGGGAGACCCAGTACTTC.